Listed below are T cell receptor beta chains from one sample, sequenced in a study of cytomegalovirus exposure and HLA in healthy donors. The assay was immunoSEQ multiplex PCR, and TCRdb's table has in-frame clones only and misses some. This sample has about 140,000 clones, with roughly two thirds found just once. Sequenced: PBMCs. The receptors originated from a male donor in good health and CMV-seronegative. The CDR3 runs from the conserved cysteine through the conserved F or W. D genes are given only for firm matches. Only part of the rows carry a size: once, few, many, or a class if the clone is expanded.

J,size,V,D,CDR3,DNA
TRBJ1-4,few,TRBV4-3,TRBD1,CASSQDPAGGREKLFF,TGCGCCAGCAGCCAAGACCCGGCAGGGGGCAGGGAAAAACTGTTTTTT
TRBJ1-6,.,TRBV30,.,CAWANGAGSYNSPLHF,TGTGCCTGGGCAAATGGGGCTGGCTCCTATAATTCACCCCTCCACTTT
TRBJ1-2,.,TRBV4-3,.,CASSQVQFNYGYTF,TGCGCCAGCAGCCAAGTGCAGTTTAACTATGGCTACACCTTC
TRBJ2-7,few,TRBV9,TRBD2,CASSPTVASGAHEQYF,TGTGCCAGCAGCCCGACCGTGGCTAGCGGGGCTCACGAGCAGTACTTC
TRBJ1-6,.,TRBV7-6,.,CASSLGPDSRNSPLHF,TGTGCCAGCAGCTTAGGACCGGACTCTCGTAATTCACCCCTCCACTTT
TRBJ1-5,.,TRBV5-4,TRBD1,CASSFRGSPRMYF,TGTGCCAGCAGCTTCAGGGGGTCCCCCCGGATGTATTTT
TRBJ2-2,.,TRBV19,TRBD2,CATYEPGGSNTGELFF,TGTGCCACTTACGAACCGGGGGGATCGAACACCGGGGAGCTGTTTTTT
TRBJ2-2,.,TRBV5-1,.,CASSLGTLGTGELFF,TGCGCCAGCAGCTTGGGGACACTGGGAACCGGGGAGCTGTTTTTT
TRBJ2-5,.,TRBV7-8,.,CASSLARDGRSWETQYF,TGTGCCAGCAGCTTAGCCAGGGATGGGCGGTCGTGGGAGACCCAGTACTTC
TRBJ1-2,.,TRBV28,TRBD1,CASSSLTGNYGYTF,TGTGCCAGCAGTTCCCTGACAGGGAACTATGGCTACACCTTC
TRBJ1-1,once,TRBV6-1,.,CASTERSIAFF,TGTGCCAGCACCGAAAGGAGTATTGCTTTCTTT
TRBJ2-3,many,TRBV6-4,TRBD2,CASSDSRGATDTQYF,TGTGCCAGCAGTGACTCGCGGGGGGCAACAGATACGCAGTATTTT
TRBJ2-7,.,TRBV29-1,TRBD1,CSVVGTGSSYEQYF,TGCAGCGTTGTAGGGACAGGGAGCTCCTACGAGCAGTACTTC
TRBJ2-7,.,TRBV5-1,.,CASSSNEEREYF,TGCGCCAGCAGCTCAAACGAGGAGAGGGAGTACTTC
TRBJ2-2,.,TRBV27,.,CASSFPAGELFF,TGTGCCAGCAGTTTCCCCGCCGGGGAGCTGTTTTTT
TRBJ1-5,few,TRBV2,TRBD1,CASNYGRGDNQPQHF,TGTGCCAGCAATTACGGCAGGGGGGACAATCAGCCCCAGCATTTT
TRBJ2-3,.,TRBV5-1,TRBD2,CASTFNSGGSTDTQYF,TGCGCCAGCACCTTCAATAGCGGGGGGAGCACAGATACGCAGTATTTT
TRBJ2-7,.,TRBV29-1,.,CSVVYRSPYEQYF,TGCAGCGTTGTCTACAGAAGTCCCTACGAGCAGTACTTC
TRBJ1-1,.,TRBV6-6,TRBD1,CASSAGQGNTEAFF,TGTGCCAGCAGTGCAGGACAGGGAAACACTGAAGCTTTCTTT
TRBJ1-5,.,TRBV19,.,CASIQNGGNQPQHF,TGTGCCAGTATTCAGAACGGGGGCAATCAGCCCCAGCATTTT
TRBJ1-4,.,TRBV27,.,CASSTGLSNEKLFF,TGTGCCAGCAGTACGGGACTCAGTAATGAAAAACTGTTTTTT
TRBJ1-6,few,TRBV10-3,TRBD1,CAISDQGQGANSPLHF,TGTGCCATCAGTGACCAGGGACAGGGGGCGAATTCACCCCTCCACTTT
TRBJ2-7,.,TRBV5-1,.,CASSLDGGAPYEQYF,TGCGCCAGCAGCTTGGATGGGGGCGCTCCCTACGAGCAGTACTTC
TRBJ1-1,few,TRBV7-6,.,CASSPTGLNTEAFF,TGTGCCAGCAGCCCAACAGGGCTGAACACTGAAGCTTTCTTT
TRBJ2-7,.,TRBV29-1,.,CSVEDWQGYEQYF,TGCAGCGTTGAAGATTGGCAGGGTTACGAGCAGTACTTC
TRBJ2-5,.,TRBV5-4,TRBD1,CASSLAGGQGQETQYF,TGTGCCAGCAGCTTGGCCGGGGGACAGGGACAAGAGACCCAGTACTTC
TRBJ1-3,few,TRBV6-5,TRBD1,CASSATGDSGNTIYF,TGTGCCAGCAGTGCCACAGGGGACTCCGGAAACACCATATATTTT
TRBJ1-5,.,TRBV7-8,.,CASSYDKIYQPQHF,TGTGCCAGCAGCTACGACAAAATTTATCAGCCCCAGCATTTT
TRBJ2-1,.,TRBV11-1,.,CASSLAIGQGSYNEQFF,TGTGCCAGCAGCTTAGCGATCGGCCAGGGCTCCTACAATGAGCAGTTCTTC
TRBJ1-2,.,TRBV7-9,TRBD1,CASSFPGGDGYTF,TGTGCCAGCAGCTTCCCAGGGGGCGATGGCTACACCTTC
TRBJ1-5,few,TRBV5-1,.,CASSRDTGLNQPQHF,TGCGCCAGCAGCCGGGACACAGGACTCAATCAGCCCCAGCATTTT
TRBJ1-2,.,TRBV6-1,.,CASSTADLQAGGYTF,TGTGCCAGCAGTACCGCGGACCTCCAAGCGGGTGGCTACACCTTC
TRBJ1-2,.,TRBV5-6,.,CASSYTGNYGYTF,TGTGCCAGCAGCTATACAGGGAACTATGGCTACACCTTC
TRBJ2-7,.,TRBV23-1,TRBD2,CASSHQLAGGPYEQYF,TGCGCCAGCAGTCATCAACTAGCGGGGGGGCCTTACGAGCAGTACTTC
TRBJ1-2,.,TRBV2,TRBD1,CASSDRGTNYGYTF,TGTGCCAGCAGTGACAGGGGGACTAACTATGGCTACACCTTC
TRBJ2-2,.,TRBV5-5,.,CASSLSGFTGELFF,TGTGCCAGCAGCTTATCGGGGTTCACCGGGGAGCTGTTTTTT